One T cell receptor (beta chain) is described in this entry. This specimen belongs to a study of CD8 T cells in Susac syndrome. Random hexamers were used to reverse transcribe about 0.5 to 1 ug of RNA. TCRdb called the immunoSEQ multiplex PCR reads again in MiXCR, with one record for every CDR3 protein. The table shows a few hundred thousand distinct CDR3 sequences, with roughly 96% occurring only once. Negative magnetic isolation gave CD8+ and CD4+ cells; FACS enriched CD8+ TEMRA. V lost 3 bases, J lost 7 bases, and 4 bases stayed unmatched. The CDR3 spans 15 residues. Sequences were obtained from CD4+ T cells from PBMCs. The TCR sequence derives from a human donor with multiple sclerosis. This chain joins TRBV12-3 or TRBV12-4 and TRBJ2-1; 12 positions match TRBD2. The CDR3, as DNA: TGTGCCAGCAGTTTCCTAGCGGGAGGGGTAAATGAGCAGTTCTTC. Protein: CASSFLAGGVNEQFF.